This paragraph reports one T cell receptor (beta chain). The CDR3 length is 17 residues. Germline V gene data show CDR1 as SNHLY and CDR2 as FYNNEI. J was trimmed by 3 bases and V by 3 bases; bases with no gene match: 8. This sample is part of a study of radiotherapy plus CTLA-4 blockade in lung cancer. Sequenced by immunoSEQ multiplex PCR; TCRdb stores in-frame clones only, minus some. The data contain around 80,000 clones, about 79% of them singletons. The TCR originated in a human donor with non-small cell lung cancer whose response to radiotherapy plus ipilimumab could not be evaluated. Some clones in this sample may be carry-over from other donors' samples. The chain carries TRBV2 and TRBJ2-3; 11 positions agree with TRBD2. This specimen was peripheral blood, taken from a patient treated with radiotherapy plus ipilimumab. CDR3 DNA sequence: TGTGCCAGCAGTGACTGGGAGACTAGCGGGGAGACAGATACGCAGTATTTT. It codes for CASSDWETSGETDTQYF.